The 9 T cell receptor beta chains below all came from one sample that was sequenced in a study of T cells in tumors after PD-1 blockade. Data came from immunoSEQ multiplex PCR; TCRdb stores just in-frame clones and leaves some out. The sample lists about 8,000 clones, 65% to 70% occurring once. The sample here was tumor tissue, taken after anti-PD-1 treatment. These receptor sequences come from a human donor with basal cell carcinoma.

The chain carries TRBV10-2 and TRBJ1-3, with a possible D match to TRBD1 (6 bases). V lost 10 bases and J lost 3, with 10 bases in between. The germline CDR1 and CDR2 sequences are WSHSY and SAAADI. The CDR3 extends over 12 amino acids. CDR3 sequence (DNA): TGCGCCACAGGGGTTGATGGAAACACCATATATTTT. Translation gives CATGVDGNTIYF.

The chain has TRBV5-5 and TRBJ1-5; 7 bases fit TRBD1. CDR1 SGHKS and CDR2 YYEKEE come from the germline V gene (reference sequence). V dropped 3 bases and J dropped 0; count of bases not matched to a gene: 3. CDR3 length equals 15 residues. In DNA, the CDR3 is TGTGCCAGCAGCTGGGGGACAGCTAGCAATCAGCCCCAGCATTTT. Translating it yields CASSWGTASNQPQHF.

V and J are TRBV20-1 and TRBJ2-1; D not resolved. CDR3 length: 10 amino acids. V gave up 3 bases and J gave up 9 bases, with 6 bases separating them. Germline V gene lookup returns CDR1 DFQATT and CDR2 SNEGSKA (reference sequence). The CDR3 sequence: CSARLGEQFF. The CDR3 region has the DNA TGCAGTGCTAGGTTGGGTGAGCAGTTCTTC.

The gene calls are TRBV5-1 and TRBJ2-5; 7 nucleotides match TRBD1. Trimming at V came to 0 bases and at J to 2 bases, leaving 4 bases not matched to a gene. Germline V gene lookup returns CDR1 SGHRS and CDR2 YFSETQ. The CDR3 extends over 15 amino acids. The CDR3 DNA reads as TGCGCCAGCAGCTTGGCCCCGGACAGGCAAGAGACCCAGTACTTC. Its translation: CASSLAPDRQETQYF.

The CDR3 DNA reads as TGTGCCAGCAGCTTAGTCGCCCAACTACAAGAGACCCAGTACTTC. This sequence encodes CASSLVAQLQETQYF. The chain links TRBV7-9 to TRBJ2-5; D call uncertain. Between the trimmed V and J ends, which lost 1 base and 2 bases, there was a span of 11 bases. The CDR3 has 15 residues. Looked up from germline, CDR1 is SEHNR and CDR2 is FQNEAQ (reference sequence).

V is TRBV5-4 and J is TRBJ2-5; D possibly uses TRBD1 or TRBD2 (8 bases each). V lost 0 bases and J lost 7, with 19 bases in between. The germline V gene has CDR1 SGHNT and CDR2 YYREEE (reference sequence). CDR3 length: 16 residues. The CDR3: CASSLGHQGAGGTQYF. CDR3 nucleotide sequence: TGTGCCAGCAGCTTGGGCCACCAGGGGGCGGGGGGGACCCAGTACTTC.

J is TRBJ1-1 and V is TRBV7-9; a weak D match, TRBD1 (5 bases). The CDR3 covers 15 residues. Germline values: CDR1 SEHNR, CDR2 FQNEAQ (reference sequence). Trimming cost V 1 base and J 0 bases, with 9 bases left between them. Written as DNA, the CDR3 is TGTGCCAGCAGCTTAGTGGTGGGGCTGAACACTGAAGCTTTCTTT. Encoded protein: CASSLVVGLNTEAFF. The variable domain in full, completed from reference TRBV7-9 and TRBJ1-1, reads DTGVSQNPRHKITKRGQNVTFRCDPISEHNRLYWYRQTLGQGPEFLTYFQNEAQLEKSRLLSDRFSAERPKGSFSTLEIQRTEQGDSAMYLCASSLVVGLNTEAFFGQGTRLTVV.

This clone was counted a single time. V is TRBV6-5 and J is TRBJ2-7, with 12 positions matching TRBD2. Trimming removed 7 bases from V and 6 bases from J; junction bases left unmatched: 7. Germline lookup yields CDR1 MNHEY and CDR2 SVGAGI. The CDR3 runs to 14 residues. CDR3 amino acids: CASNLAGGRAEQYF. The CDR3 DNA sequence: TGTGCCAGCAACCTAGCGGGAGGGCGGGCCGAGCAGTACTTC.

V usage is TRBV29-1 and J usage is TRBJ2-6; either TRBD1 or TRBD2 may supply D (5 bases each). The CDR3 contains 16 residues. Per the germline V gene, CDR1 is SQVTM and CDR2 is ANQGSEA. CDR3 DNA sequence: TGCGGGGTGGCCCGGGACGTAAACTCTGGGGCCAACGTCCTGACTTTC. Translation gives CGVARDVNSGANVLTF.